The 22 T cell receptor beta chains presented below share a single source sample, sequenced in a study of T-cell memory formation after mild COVID-19. One entry per CDR3 protein, called by TCRdb with MiXCR from the 5' RACE reads. The table includes 350,000 to 450,000 distinct CDR3 sequences, approximately 14% detected once. Sequencing was done on a sample of PBMCs or a T cell subset sorted from them (not recorded which). The receptor source for this set is a man younger than 35 who had mild COVID-19 (a few samples of this study predate the infection). Cell type and time point are not known.

The rearrangement links TRBV9 to TRBJ1-1; 7 bases fit TRBD1. The CDR3 loop spans 15 amino acids. V shed 3 bases, J shed 6 bases, and the junction held 11 bases outside the gene matches. Per germline, CDR1 SGDLS and CDR2 YYNGEE. The CDR3 DNA reads as TGTGCCAGCAGCGGTCACAGGGGTTCGTTCGCTGAAGCTTTCTTT. Protein: CASSGHRGSFAEAFF.

The gene calls are TRBV5-1 and TRBJ2-5; possible D gene TRBD2, 6 bases. The V end was cut by 4 bases, the J end by 2 bases, with 9 bases between. The CDR3 extends over 13 amino acids. Germline loops: CDR1 SGHRS, CDR2 YFSETQ. This CDR3 reads CASSGGEQETQYF. As DNA, the CDR3 is TGCGCCAGCAGCGGCGGGGAACAAGAGACCCAGTACTTC. Drawing the rest from reference TRBV5-1 and TRBJ2-5, the complete variable domain is KAGVTQTPRYLIKTRGQQVTLSCSPISGHRSVSWYQQTPGQGLQFLFEYFSETQRNKGNFPGRFSGRQFSNSRSEMNVSTLELGDSALYLCASSGGEQETQYFGPGTRLLVL.

This sequence joins TRBV7-2 and TRBJ2-3, with TRBD2 matching over 8 bases. CDR1 is SGHTA and CDR2 is FQGNSA in the germline V gene. This CDR3 comprises 16 residues. V lost 2 bases, J lost 1 base, and 5 bases stayed unmatched. The CDR3 loop reads CASSLRVTSGTDTQYF. The CDR3 nucleotides read TGTGCCAGCAGCTTAAGGGTGACTAGCGGCACAGATACGCAGTATTTT.

The chain is built from TRBV19 and TRBJ1-5; no clear D. The CDR3 has 14 amino acids. Germline assignment: CDR1 LNHDA and CDR2 SQIVND (reference sequence). V was shortened by 4 bases and J by 2 bases, with 9 bases between the two germline ends. The CDR3 loop is CASSSRNRNQPQHF. In DNA, the CDR3 is TGTGCCAGTAGTAGCAGGAACCGCAATCAGCCCCAGCATTTT.

A few counts support this clonotype. The chain combines TRBV20-1 with TRBJ2-7; D gene ambiguous. Germline V gene data show CDR1 as DFQATT and CDR2 as SNEGSKA (reference sequence). CDR3 length: 11 residues. Trimming pared 0 bases from V and 6 bases from J, leaving 6 bases between. In nucleotides, the CDR3 is TGCAGTGCTAGAGACTATTCCGAGCAGTACGTC. Translating gives CSARDYSEQYV.

The V gene is TRBV7-2, the J gene TRBJ1-5, with TRBD1 matching 7 bases. The CDR3 spans 13 residues. The V segment lost 4 bases and the J segment 6 bases; nucleotides outside the gene matches: 3. The germline V gene has CDR1 SGHTA and CDR2 FQGNSA. CDR3 protein: CASSWDSGQPQHF. As DNA, the CDR3 is TGTGCCAGCAGCTGGGACAGCGGTCAGCCCCAGCATTTT.

This chain uses TRBV5-1 with TRBJ1-2, with unresolved D. This CDR3 region has 13 residues. Germline V gene sequence: CDR1 SGHRS, CDR2 YFSETQ. V dropped 4 bases and J dropped 8 bases, with 15 bases sitting between them. The CDR3 protein is CASSPREWWGYTF. The CDR3 coding sequence is TGCGCCAGCAGCCCACGAGAGTGGTGGGGCTACACCTTC.

The chain employs TRBV9 and TRBJ1-1; maybe TRBD1 (5 bases). The length of the CDR3 is 16 residues. Trimming pared 0 bases from V and 4 bases from J, leaving 16 bases between. Germline CDR1 is SGDLS and CDR2 is YYNGEE. The CDR3 nucleotides read TGTGCCAGCAGCGTAGATGGGGGGGTCTACGGCACTGAAGCTTTCTTT. Translation: CASSVDGGVYGTEAFF.

The V call is TRBV11-2, the J call TRBJ1-1; D remains unclear. Germline CDR1 SGHAT, CDR2 FQNNGV. Between the trimmed V and J ends, which lost 4 bases and 5 bases, there was a span of 14 bases. The CDR3 totals 14 residues. CDR3 sequence reads: CASSSMGSGTEAFF. CDR3 nucleotide sequence: TGTGCCAGCAGCTCCATGGGGTCGGGGACTGAAGCTTTCTTT.

There are a few counts of this clonotype. The chain recombines TRBV7-3 with TRBJ2-5, with a weak D call TRBD2 (6 bases). CDR1 SGHTA and CDR2 FQGTGA come from the germline V gene. The CDR3 consists of 14 residues. The V and J ends lost 5 bases and 1 base respectively, with 11 bases between them. The CDR3 DNA sequence: TGTGCCAGCAGCGTAGGAGGGCCCCAAGAGACCCAGTACTTC. Protein: CASSVGGPQETQYF.

The chain couples TRBV7-2 to TRBJ2-7, with D possibly being TRBD1 (6 bases). V was clipped by 5 bases and J by 2 bases, with 13 bases between them. Germline V CDR1 and CDR2: SGHTA, FQGNSA. The CDR3 sequence is 14 residues long. In DNA form, the CDR3 reads TGTGCCAGCAGCCGGACAGCCATTACCTACGAGCAGTACTTC. Translation: CASSRTAITYEQYF.

The chain has TRBV3-1 and TRBJ1-3; D is unresolved. Per the germline V gene, CDR1 is LGHDT and CDR2 is YNNKEL (reference sequence). V was trimmed by 4 bases and J by 4 bases, leaving 14 bases between them. The CDR3 extends over 15 amino acids. CDR3 DNA: TGTGCCAGCAGCCCGCAGGTCGATCCCGGAAACACCATATATTTT. Protein sequence: CASSPQVDPGNTIYF.

The chain employs TRBV7-8 and TRBJ2-3, with D uncertain. V lost 1 base to trimming and J lost 5 bases, with 16 bases between them. CDR3 size: 16 residues. Germline CDR1 reads SGHVS; CDR2 reads FQNEAQ. The DNA for the CDR3 is TGTGCCAGCAGCTTAGATCAGCCTCGCCCCGGAGATACGCAGTATTTT. This codes for CASSLDQPRPGDTQYF.

This chain links TRBV5-8 with TRBJ2-7; D not resolved. CDR1 and CDR2 from the germline V gene are SGHTS and YDEGEE. CDR3 length: 13 amino acids. V lost 0 bases to trimming and J lost 7 bases, with 11 bases between them. As DNA, the CDR3 is TGTGCCAGCAGCTTGGCCATGAAGGATGAGCAGTACTTC. Residues: CASSLAMKDEQYF.

V is TRBV29-1 and J is TRBJ2-7; D is possibly TRBD2 (6 bases). The V and J ends lost 6 bases and 2 bases respectively, with 14 bases between them. Germline assignment: CDR1 SQVTM and CDR2 ANQGSEA. This CDR3 contains 13 residues. CDR3 amino acids: CSVIWEATYEQYV. The CDR3 DNA follows: TGCAGCGTGATTTGGGAGGCCACCTACGAGCAGTACGTC.

V is TRBV7-2 and J is TRBJ2-6, with a tentative D call TRBD1 (5 bases). The germline CDR1 and CDR2 sequences are SGHTA and FQGNSA. The ends were cut back, 1 base at V and 1 base at J, with 17 bases in the middle. CDR3 size: 19 residues. As DNA, the CDR3 is TGTGCCAGCAGCTTAGTTCTGGGCAGGGAAGGGTCTGGGGCCAACGTCCTGACTTTC. Its translation: CASSLVLGREGSGANVLTF.

This chain links TRBV20-1 with TRBJ2-7; D gene unclear. The V end was cut by 3 bases, the J end by 0 bases, with 9 bases between. Germline lookup yields CDR1 DFQATT and CDR2 SNEGSKA (reference sequence). The CDR3 length is 13 residues. The CDR3 coding sequence is TGCAGTGCTAGTTTCTACCGCTCCTACGAGCAGTACGTC. Translating it yields CSASFYRSYEQYV.

This clonotype was counted only a few times. The chain links TRBV7-2 to TRBJ1-6, with D maybe TRBD1 (6 bases). V was trimmed by 4 bases and J by 6 bases, leaving 13 bases between them. Germline CDR1 is SGHTA and CDR2 is FQGNSA. CDR3 length equals 15 residues. CDR3 residues: CASSSQGQGNSPLHF. The CDR3 DNA follows: TGTGCCAGCAGCTCCCAGGGGCAGGGTAATTCACCCCTCCACTTT.

The chain is built from TRBV7-2 and TRBJ2-5, with TRBD1 identical over 8 bases. CDR1 and CDR2 from the germline V gene are SGHTA and FQGNSA. Trimming took 4 bases from V and 5 from J; bases not matched to a gene: 6. The CDR3 length is 14 residues. CDR3 sequence: CASSYRTGRETQYF. The CDR3, as DNA: TGTGCCAGCAGCTATAGGACAGGGCGGGAGACCCAGTACTTC. Filled out from reference TRBV7-2 and TRBJ2-5, the complete variable domain reads GAGVSQSPSNKVTEKGKDVELRCDPISGHTALYWYRQSLGQGLEFLIYFQGNSAPDKSGLPSDRFSAERTGGSVSTLTIQRTQQEDSAVYLCASSYRTGRETQYFGPGTRLLVL.

The sample holds a few counts of this clonotype. This chain joins TRBV6-5 and TRBJ1-1; D possibly corresponds to TRBD1 (6 bases). The CDR3 is 14 amino acids. Germline CDR1 reads MNHEY; CDR2 reads SVGAGI. Trimming shortened V by 0 bases and J by 8 bases, and 13 bases separated the two germline ends. Written as DNA, the CDR3 is TGTGCCAGCAGTTACTCGGGGAAGGGGGAAGAAGCTTTCTTT. This translates into CASSYSGKGEEAFF.

Only a few counts were recorded for this clonotype. This chain uses TRBV18 with TRBJ1-1, with no clear D. V was cut by 6 bases and J by 5 bases, with 13 bases left in between. Germline V gives CDR1 KGHSH, CDR2 LQKENI. CDR3 length equals 13 residues. CDR3 sequence (DNA): TGTGCCAGCTCCCCCATTGAAGGGACTGAAGCTTTCTTT. Its protein product is CASSPIEGTEAFF.

This clonotype was detected many times. This chain connects TRBV6-5 to TRBJ2-7, with 9 bases aligning to TRBD2. Germline loops: CDR1 MNHEY, CDR2 SVGAGI. The CDR3 covers 15 residues. With 0 bases clipped from V and 7 bases from J, the junction kept 7 bases outside the gene matches. CDR3 sequence reads: CASSYSSLAGREQYF. The DNA of the CDR3 is TGTGCCAGCAGTTACTCGAGCCTAGCGGGGAGGGAGCAGTACTTC.